The table lists the clone carrying this T cell receptor beta chain with a few counts. The antigen remains undetermined. This entry belongs to a study of T cells in Graves' hyperthyroidism and ophthalmopathy. General study results and limits: Ophthalmopathy stood apart from stable hyperthyroidism in a 13 V-J model.

Individuals with ophthalmopathy presented a Clinical Activity Score of at least 3, a NOSPECS grade of at least 4 and a duration under 3 months. Amplified TCR beta CDR3 regions came from RNA transcripts. RT-PCR in the first round (using the HTBI primer set) targeted the TCR CDR3. MiXCR was run by TCRdb on the multiplex PCR reads, yielding one entry per CDR3 protein. There are about 610,000 distinct CDR3 sequences in the sample; 15% to 20% occur only once, and roughly 3.5% lies in the top ten. This CDR3 spans 15 amino acids. V lost 3 bases, J lost 1 base, and 0 bases stayed unmatched. The germline gives CDR1 WNHNN, CDR2 SYGVQD (reference sequence).

Sequenced sample: blood. The receptor comes from a woman aged 35 to 49 with Graves' ophthalmopathy. The chain recombines TRBV10-1 with TRBJ2-6; 7 bases match TRBD2. The CDR3 bases are TGCGCCAGCAGTGACGGGGGGTCTGGGGCCAACGTCCTGACTTTC. This gives the protein CASSDGGSGANVLTF.